The T cell receptor (beta chain) described here comes from a study of blood T cells in healthy people across ages. Next came a second PCR, run for about 7 to 12 cycles, which used a sample-barcoded 5' primer along with a J-beta primer mix. TCRdb fed the 5' RACE reads into MiXCR, producing one record per CDR3 protein. The data show approximately 780,000 distinct CDR3 sequences, roughly 25% seen once. Germline V CDR1 and CDR2: KGHDR, SFDVKD. Trimming took off 1 base at V and 2 bases at J, with 9 bases between the two ends. This CDR3 contains 15 residues. The same specimen was also included in a second study, on T cells of mothers and their children.

This clonotype was obtained from a boy between 10 and 17 years old in good health. The rearrangement joins TRBV24-1 to TRBJ2-3; TRBD1 is a possible D gene (5 bases). The sequenced sample consisted of blood. The CDR3 reads CATSDFLGPTDTQYF. The CDR3, as DNA: TGTGCCACCAGTGATTTTCTGGGGCCCACAGATACGCAGTATTTT.